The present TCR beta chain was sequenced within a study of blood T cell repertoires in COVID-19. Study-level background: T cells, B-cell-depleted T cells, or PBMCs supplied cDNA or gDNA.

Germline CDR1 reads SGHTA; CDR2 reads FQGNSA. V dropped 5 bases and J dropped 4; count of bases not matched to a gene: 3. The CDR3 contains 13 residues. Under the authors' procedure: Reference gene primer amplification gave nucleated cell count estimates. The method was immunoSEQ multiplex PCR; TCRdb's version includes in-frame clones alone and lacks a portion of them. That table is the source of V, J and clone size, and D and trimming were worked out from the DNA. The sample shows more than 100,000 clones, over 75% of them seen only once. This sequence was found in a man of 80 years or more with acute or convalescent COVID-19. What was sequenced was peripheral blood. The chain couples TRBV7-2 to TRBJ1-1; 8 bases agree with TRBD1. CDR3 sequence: CASSGQGGTEAFF. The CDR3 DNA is TGTGCCAGCAGCGGACAGGGTGGCACTGAAGCTTTCTTT.